The 6 T cell receptor beta chains below all came from one sample that was sequenced in a study of T cells in Graves' hyperthyroidism and ophthalmopathy. The TCR beta CDR3 regions underwent amplification using RNA transcripts as the source. Carried out on the TCR CDR3, a first-round RT-PCR used the HTBI primer set. Using its own MiXCR run on the multiplex PCR reads, TCRdb lists one record per CDR3 protein. Among nearly 250,000 distinct CDR3 sequences, 16% were seen once, and the ten largest hold 28%. The sequencing input was blood. These receptors were taken from a woman aged 18-35 years with Graves' ophthalmopathy.

This clonotype was recorded many times. The chain joins TRBV3-1 to TRBJ2-5, with D unclear. Looked up from germline, CDR1 is LGHDT and CDR2 is YNNKEL (reference sequence). V shed 2 bases and J shed 5 bases, with 6 bases lying between them. The CDR3 runs 12 residues. The CDR3 nucleotides read TGTGCCAGCAGCCAACCCGGTGAGACCCAGTACTTC. Protein product: CASSQPGETQYF.

This clonotype occurred many times. This rearrangement joins TRBV2 to TRBJ2-3; 12 nucleotides agree with TRBD1. CDR3 size: 15 residues. V lost 6 bases to trimming and J lost 4 bases; unmatched junction nucleotides: 5. Germline loops: CDR1 SNHLY, CDR2 FYNNEI. In DNA, the CDR3 is TGTGCCAGCAGCCGGGACAGGGGGCGTCCAGATACGCAGTATTTT. This encodes CASSRDRGRPDTQYF.

This clonotype showed up many times. The chain is built from TRBV18 and TRBJ1-3; D is possibly TRBD1 (5 bases). The CDR3 has 15 residues. Trimming removed 2 bases at V and 1 base at J, with 9 bases between. From germline, CDR1 is KGHSH and CDR2 LQKENI. The CDR3 loop reads CASSPGTASGNTIYF. CDR3 DNA sequence: TGTGCCAGCTCACCAGGGACCGCGTCTGGAAACACCATATATTTT. Looking up the rest from reference TRBV18 and TRBJ1-3 gives the full variable domain: NAGVMQNPRHLVRRRGQEARLRCSPMKGHSHVYWYRQLPEEGLKFMVYLQKENIIDESGMPKERFSAEFPKEGPSILRIQQVVRGDSAAYFCASSPGTASGNTIYFGEGSWLTVV.

This clonotype was found a few times. The V gene is TRBV20-1, the J gene TRBJ2-7, with 9 bases that match TRBD1. The junction had 2 bases not matched to a gene; V was cut back by 5 bases and J by 3 bases. Germline V CDR1 and CDR2: DFQATT, SNEGSKA (reference sequence). The CDR3 is 12 residues long. In DNA, the CDR3 is TGCAGTGCTTGGGACAGGGACTACGAGCAGTACTTC. It specifies CSAWDRDYEQYF.

This clonotype occurred many times. The chain combines TRBV5-6 with TRBJ2-1; D ambiguous. This CDR3 region has 14 residues. The germline V gene encodes CDR1 SGHDT and CDR2 YYEEEE. The V gene lost 0 bases and the J gene lost 8 bases, with 12 bases spanning the gap. CDR3 bases: TGTGCCAGCAGCTTGGCCGTCGCCAGCCATGAGCAGTTCTTC. Its protein product is CASSLAVASHEQFF.

This clonotype was observed at least ten times. The CDR3 DNA follows: TGTGCCAGCAGCCAAGAAGGGGGAGGTAATTCACCCCTCCACTTT. This encodes CASSQEGGGNSPLHF. The V call is TRBV14, the J call TRBJ1-6; D possibly corresponds to TRBD1 (6 bases). CDR3 size: 15 residues. CDR1 SGHDN and CDR2 FVKESK come from the germline V gene. The V end lost 0 bases, the J end lost 6 bases, and 9 bases lay between the germline ends.